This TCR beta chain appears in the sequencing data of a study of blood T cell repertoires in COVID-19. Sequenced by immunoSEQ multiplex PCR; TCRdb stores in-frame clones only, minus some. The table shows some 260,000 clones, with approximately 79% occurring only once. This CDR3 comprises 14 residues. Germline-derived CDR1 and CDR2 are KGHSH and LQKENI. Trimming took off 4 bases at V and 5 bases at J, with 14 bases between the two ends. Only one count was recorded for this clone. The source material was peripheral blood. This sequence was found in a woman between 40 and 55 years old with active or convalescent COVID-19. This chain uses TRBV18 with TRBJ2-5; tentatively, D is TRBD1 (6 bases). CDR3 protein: CASSRDNGGETQYF. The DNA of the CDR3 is TGTGCCAGCTCACGGGACAACGGTGGGGAGACCCAGTACTTC.